Below, one T cell receptor beta chain is given with its context. The data were taken from a study of blood T cell repertoires in COVID-19. The overall study: Whether acute or convalescent, the COVID-19 samples came from the United States, Italy and Spain. T cells, B-cell-depleted T cells, or PBMCs provided the cDNA or gDNA that served as material.

The CDR3 covers 19 residues. Germline V gives CDR1 SGDLS, CDR2 YYNGEE. Germline trimming cut 4 bases from V and 0 bases from J; bases unmatched to any gene: 12. Per the study methods: Reference gene primer amplification yielded estimated nucleated cell counts. Only in-frame clones appear in the TCRdb table, and some are missing; sequencing was by immunoSEQ multiplex PCR. The V and J calls and clone size were taken over from that table, and D and trimming were inferred from the DNA. Of about 140,000 clones in the sample, around three quarters were seen once. This chain joins TRBV9 and TRBJ2-6; 8 nucleotides match TRBD2. The receptor was derived from a man aged 50 to 59 with acute or convalescent COVID-19. Sequencing was carried out using peripheral blood. The DNA of the CDR3 is TGTGCCAGCAGCCCCCGTGATAGCGGGGCCCGCTCTGGGGCCAACGTCCTGACTTTC. Protein product: CASSPRDSGARSGANVLTF.